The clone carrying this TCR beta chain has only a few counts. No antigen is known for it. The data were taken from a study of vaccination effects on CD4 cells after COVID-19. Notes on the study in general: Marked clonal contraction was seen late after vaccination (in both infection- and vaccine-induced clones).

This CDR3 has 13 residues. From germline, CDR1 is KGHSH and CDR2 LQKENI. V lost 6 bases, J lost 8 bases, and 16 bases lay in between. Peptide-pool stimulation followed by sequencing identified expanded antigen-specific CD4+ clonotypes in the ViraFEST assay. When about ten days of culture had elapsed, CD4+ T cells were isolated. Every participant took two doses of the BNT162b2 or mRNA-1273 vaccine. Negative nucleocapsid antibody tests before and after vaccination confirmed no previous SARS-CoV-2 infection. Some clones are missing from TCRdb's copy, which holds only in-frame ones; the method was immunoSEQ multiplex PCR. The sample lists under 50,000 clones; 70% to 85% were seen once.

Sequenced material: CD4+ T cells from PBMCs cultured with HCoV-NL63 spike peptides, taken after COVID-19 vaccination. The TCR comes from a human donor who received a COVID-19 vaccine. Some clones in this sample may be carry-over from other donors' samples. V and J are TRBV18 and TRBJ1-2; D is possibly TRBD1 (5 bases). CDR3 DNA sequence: TGTGCCAGCTCCCAGGGCCCTCGGGAGGGCTACACCTTC. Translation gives CASSQGPREGYTF.